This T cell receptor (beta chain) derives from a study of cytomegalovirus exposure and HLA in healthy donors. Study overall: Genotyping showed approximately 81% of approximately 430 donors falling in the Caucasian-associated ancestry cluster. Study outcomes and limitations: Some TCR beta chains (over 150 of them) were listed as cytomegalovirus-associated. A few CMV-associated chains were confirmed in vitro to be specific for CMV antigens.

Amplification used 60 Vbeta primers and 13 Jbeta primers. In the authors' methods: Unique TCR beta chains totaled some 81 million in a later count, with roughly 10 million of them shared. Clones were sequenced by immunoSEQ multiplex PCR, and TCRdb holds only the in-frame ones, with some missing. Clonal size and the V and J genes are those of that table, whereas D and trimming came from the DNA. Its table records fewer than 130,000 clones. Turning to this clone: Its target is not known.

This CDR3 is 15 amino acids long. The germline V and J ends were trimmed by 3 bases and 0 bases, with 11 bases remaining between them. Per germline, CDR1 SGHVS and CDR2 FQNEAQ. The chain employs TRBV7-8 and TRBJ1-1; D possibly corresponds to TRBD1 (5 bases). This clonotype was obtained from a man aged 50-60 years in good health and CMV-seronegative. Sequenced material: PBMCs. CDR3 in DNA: TGTGCCAGCAGCTTGAAAAGACAGTTGAACACTGAAGCTTTCTTT. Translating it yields CASSLKRQLNTEAFF.